This T cell receptor beta chain originates from a study of T-cell memory formation after mild COVID-19. TCRdb re-called the 5' RACE reads with MiXCR, one entry per CDR3 protein. The table has some 210,000 distinct CDR3 sequences, around 19% seen once. The germline gives CDR1 MNHNY, CDR2 SVGAGI (reference sequence). There are 14 residues in the CDR3. With 8 bases clipped from V and 8 bases from J, the junction kept 5 bases outside the gene matches. This chain joins TRBV6-6 and TRBJ2-1, with 14 nucleotides matching TRBD2. This clonotype was sampled from an adult woman who had mild COVID-19 (a few samples of this study predate the infection). Cell type and time point are not known. Sequenced sample: PBMCs or a T cell subset sorted from them (not recorded which). Here the CDR3 reads CASLRLAGGDEQFF. The CDR3 DNA reads TGTGCCAGCCTCCGACTAGCGGGGGGGGATGAGCAGTTCTTC.